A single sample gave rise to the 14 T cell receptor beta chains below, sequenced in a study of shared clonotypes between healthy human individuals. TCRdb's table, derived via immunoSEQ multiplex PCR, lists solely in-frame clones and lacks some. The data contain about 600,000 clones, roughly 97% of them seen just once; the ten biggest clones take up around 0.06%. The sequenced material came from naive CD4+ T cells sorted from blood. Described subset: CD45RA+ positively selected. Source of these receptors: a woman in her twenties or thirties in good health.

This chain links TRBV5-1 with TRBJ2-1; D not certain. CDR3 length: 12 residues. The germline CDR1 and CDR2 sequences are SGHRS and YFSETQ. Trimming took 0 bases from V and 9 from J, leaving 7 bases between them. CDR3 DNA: TGCGCCAGCAGCTTGGTAGTGGGTGAGCAGTTCTTC. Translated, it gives CASSLVVGEQFF.

CDR3 protein: CASSRPGQGNQPQHF. The CDR3 bases are TGTGCCAGCAGTCGGCCAGGACAGGGAAATCAGCCCCAGCATTTT. V gene TRBV6-1 combines with J gene TRBJ1-5; 8 positions match TRBD1. Germline V CDR1 and CDR2: MNHNS, SASEGT. Trimming removed 5 bases from V and 4 bases from J; junction bases left unmatched: 7. This CDR3 comprises 15 residues.

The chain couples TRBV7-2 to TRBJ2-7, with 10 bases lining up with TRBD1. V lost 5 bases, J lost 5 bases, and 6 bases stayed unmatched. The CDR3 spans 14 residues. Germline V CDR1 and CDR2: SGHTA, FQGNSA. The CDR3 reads CASSLGQGSNEQYF. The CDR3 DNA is TGTGCCAGCAGCCTGGGACAGGGGAGCAACGAGCAGTACTTC.

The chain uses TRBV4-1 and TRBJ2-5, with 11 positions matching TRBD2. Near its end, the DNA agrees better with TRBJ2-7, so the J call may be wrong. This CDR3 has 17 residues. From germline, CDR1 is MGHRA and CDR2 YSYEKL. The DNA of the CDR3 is TGCGCCAGCAGCCAACTGGCCCTAGCGGGAGGTCCTTACGAGCAGTACTTC. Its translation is CASSQLALAGGPYEQYF.

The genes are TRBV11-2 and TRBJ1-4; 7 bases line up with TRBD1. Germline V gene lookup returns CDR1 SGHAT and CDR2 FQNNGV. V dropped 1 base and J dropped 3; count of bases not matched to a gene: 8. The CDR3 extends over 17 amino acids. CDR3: CASSLARYRGPNEKLFF. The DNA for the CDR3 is TGTGCCAGCAGCTTAGCCCGGTACAGGGGTCCTAATGAAAAACTGTTTTTT.

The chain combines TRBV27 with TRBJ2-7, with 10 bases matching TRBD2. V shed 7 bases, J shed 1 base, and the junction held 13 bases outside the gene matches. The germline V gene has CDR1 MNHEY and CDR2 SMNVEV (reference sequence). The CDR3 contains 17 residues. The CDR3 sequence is CASTPAAGGPGSYEQYF. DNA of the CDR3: TGTGCCAGCACCCCCGCAGCGGGAGGGCCAGGGTCCTACGAGCAGTACTTC.

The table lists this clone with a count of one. CDR3 region: CASSSTGDGYTF. The CDR3 DNA sequence: TGTGCCAGCAGTTCGACAGGGGATGGCTACACCTTC. The chain uses TRBV28 and TRBJ1-2, with 8 bases fitting TRBD1. Germline lookup yields CDR1 MDHEN and CDR2 SYDVKM. The CDR3 is 12 amino acids. Unmatched junction bases numbered 1, after V lost 4 bases and J lost 6 bases.

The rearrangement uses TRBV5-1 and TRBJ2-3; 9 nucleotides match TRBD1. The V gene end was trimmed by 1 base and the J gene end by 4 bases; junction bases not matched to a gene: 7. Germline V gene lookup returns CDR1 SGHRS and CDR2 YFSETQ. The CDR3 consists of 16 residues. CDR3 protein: CASSLSPDRGSDTQYF. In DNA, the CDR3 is TGCGCCAGCAGCTTGAGCCCGGACAGGGGATCAGATACGCAGTATTTT.

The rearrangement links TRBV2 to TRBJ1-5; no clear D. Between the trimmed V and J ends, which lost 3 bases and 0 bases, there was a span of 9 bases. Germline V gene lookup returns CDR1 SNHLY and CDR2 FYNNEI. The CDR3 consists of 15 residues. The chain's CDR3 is CASSDPLSSNQPQHF. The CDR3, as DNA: TGTGCCAGCAGTGACCCACTTAGTAGCAATCAGCCCCAGCATTTT.

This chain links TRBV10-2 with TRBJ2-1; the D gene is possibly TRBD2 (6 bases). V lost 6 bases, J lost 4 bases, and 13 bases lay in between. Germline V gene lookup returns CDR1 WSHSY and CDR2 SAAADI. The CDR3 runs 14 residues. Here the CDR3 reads CASRTGTQYNEQFF. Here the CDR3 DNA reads TGCGCCAGCAGGACCGGGACTCAATACAATGAGCAGTTCTTC.

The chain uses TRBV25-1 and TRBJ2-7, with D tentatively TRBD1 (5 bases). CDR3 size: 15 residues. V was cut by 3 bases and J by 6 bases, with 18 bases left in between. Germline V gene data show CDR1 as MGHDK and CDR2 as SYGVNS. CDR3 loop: CASSERLAGLGEQYF. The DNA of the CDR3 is TGTGCCAGCAGTGAGAGGTTGGCAGGGTTAGGCGAGCAGTACTTC.

The CDR3 bases are TGCGCCAGCAGCCTTGGGGGGTTATGGGAGCTGTTTTTT. This encodes CASSLGGLWELFF. V and J are TRBV10-2 and TRBJ2-2; weak D call: TRBD2 (6 bases). The CDR3 has 13 amino acids. CDR1 WSHSY and CDR2 SAAADI come from the germline V gene. The V gene lost 6 bases and the J gene lost 9 bases, with 14 bases spanning the gap.

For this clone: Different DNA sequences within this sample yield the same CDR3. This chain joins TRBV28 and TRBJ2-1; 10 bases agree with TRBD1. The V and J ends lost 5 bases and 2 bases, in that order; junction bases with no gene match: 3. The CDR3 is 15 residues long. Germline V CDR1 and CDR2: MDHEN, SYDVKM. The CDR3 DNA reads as TGTGCCAGCAGTCCCGGACAGGGGGCCTACAATGAGCAGTTCTTC. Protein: CASSPGQGAYNEQFF.

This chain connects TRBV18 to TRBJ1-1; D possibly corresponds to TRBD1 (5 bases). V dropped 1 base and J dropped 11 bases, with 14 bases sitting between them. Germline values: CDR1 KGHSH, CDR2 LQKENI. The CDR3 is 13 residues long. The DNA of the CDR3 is TGTGCCAGCTCACCACAGGGGCAGGGTGAGGCTTTCTTT. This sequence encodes CASSPQGQGEAFF.